The sequence of this T cell receptor (beta chain) was determined in a study of monozygotic twins with inflammatory bowel disease. The germline V gene has CDR1 SGHTA and CDR2 FQGNSA. The CDR3 is 15 amino acids. TCRdb reprocessed the 5' RACE reads and keeps a single row for each CDR3 protein, giving no DNA. Here the sample table reports around 450,000 distinct CDR3 sequences. This receptor was taken from a human donor with ulcerative colitis or Crohn's disease, or a healthy co-twin of an affected twin (not recorded which). The chain joins TRBV7-2 to TRBJ2-1; TCRdb returns TRBD2, unconfirmable since there is no DNA. Sample: blood. The CDR3 reads CASSLARLAKDEQFF.